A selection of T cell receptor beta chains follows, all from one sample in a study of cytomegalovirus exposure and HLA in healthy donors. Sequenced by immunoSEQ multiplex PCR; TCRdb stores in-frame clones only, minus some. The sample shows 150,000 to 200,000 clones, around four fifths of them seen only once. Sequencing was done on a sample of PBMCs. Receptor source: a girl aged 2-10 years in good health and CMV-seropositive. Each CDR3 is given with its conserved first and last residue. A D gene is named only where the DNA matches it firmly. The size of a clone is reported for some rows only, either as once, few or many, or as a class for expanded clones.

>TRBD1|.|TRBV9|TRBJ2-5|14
TGTGCCAGCAGCGTGGGGACAGGGACAGAGACCCAGTACTTC
CASSVGTGTETQYF
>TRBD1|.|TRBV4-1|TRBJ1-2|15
TGCGCCAGCAGCCCACGGGACAGGGAAGCTCTTGGCTACACCTTC
CASSPRDREALGYTF
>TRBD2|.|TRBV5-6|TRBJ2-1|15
TGTGCCAGCAGCTTTCTGACTAGCGGCCTGAATGAGCAGTTCTTC
CASSFLTSGLNEQFF
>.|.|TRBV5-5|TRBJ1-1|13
TGTGCCAGCAGCTCAACAGGGTTCACTGAAGCTTTCTTT
CASSSTGFTEAFF
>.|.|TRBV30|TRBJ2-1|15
TGTGCCTGGAGTGTACGCCCAGGCGCCTACAATGAGCAGTTCTTC
CAWSVRPGAYNEQFF
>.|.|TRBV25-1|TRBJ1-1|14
TGTGCCAGCAGTGACGGGGGCCGGGGGGGCCAAGCTTTCTTT
CASSDGGRGGQAFF
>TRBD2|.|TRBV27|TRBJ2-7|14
TGTGCCAGCAGTCCAGGACTAGCCGCATACGAGCAGTACTTC
CASSPGLAAYEQYF
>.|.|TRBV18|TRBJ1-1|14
TGTGCCAGCTCACCAGGGCGGGTGAACACTGAAGCTTTCTTT
CASSPGRVNTEAFF
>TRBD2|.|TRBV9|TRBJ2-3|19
TGTGCCAGCAGCGTAGGGGCAGGACTAGCGGGAGGGGAGGTAGATACGCAGTATTTT
CASSVGAGLAGGEVDTQYF
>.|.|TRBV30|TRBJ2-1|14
TGTGCCTGGAGTGTACCTACCGGTTACAATGAGCAGTTCTTC
CAWSVPTGYNEQFF
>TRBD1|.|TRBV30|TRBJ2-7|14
TGTGCCTGGAGTCGAGGACAGGGGGCGGATGAGCAGTACTTC
CAWSRGQGADEQYF
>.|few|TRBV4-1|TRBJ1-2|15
TGCGCCAGCAGCCAAGATAATGGGGGCCGATATGGCTACACCTTC
CASSQDNGGRYGYTF
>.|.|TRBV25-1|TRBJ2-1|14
TGTGCCAGCAGTTATTCAGACTCGAACAATGAGCAGTTCTTC
CASSYSDSNNEQFF
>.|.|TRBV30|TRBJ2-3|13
TGTGCCTGGCTGGGACTCAGCACAGATACGCAGTATTTT
CAWLGLSTDTQYF
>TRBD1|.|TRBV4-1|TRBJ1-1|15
TGCGCCAGCAGCGGGATACAGGGGGCTGGCGCTGAAGCTTTCTTT
CASSGIQGAGAEAFF
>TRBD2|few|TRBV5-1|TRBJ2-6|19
TGCGCCAGCAGCTTGGGGGGGACTAGCGGGAGTACCGGGGCCAACGTCCTGACTTTC
CASSLGGTSGSTGANVLTF
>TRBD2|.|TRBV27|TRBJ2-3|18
TGTGCCAGCAGTTATCTCTACACTAGCGGCCCTAGCACAGATACGCAGTATTTT
CASSYLYTSGPSTDTQYF
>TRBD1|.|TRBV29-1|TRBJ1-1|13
TGCAGCGTTGAAGCCCAGGGGGTGGGTGAAGCTTTCTTT
CSVEAQGVGEAFF
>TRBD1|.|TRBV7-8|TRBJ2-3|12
TGTGCCAGCAGCTCTGCAGGGGGCGGGCAGTATTTT
CASSSAGGGQYF
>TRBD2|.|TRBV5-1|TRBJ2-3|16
TGCGCCAGCAGCTTGGTTAGGGGACTACACACAGATACGCAGTATTTT
CASSLVRGLHTDTQYF
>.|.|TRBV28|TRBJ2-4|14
TGTGCCAGCAGCCTTGGGCAGTCAATAAACATTCAGTACTTC
CASSLGQSINIQYF
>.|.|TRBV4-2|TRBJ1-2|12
TGTGCCAGCAGCGGGACTCTAAATGGCTACACCTTC
CASSGTLNGYTF
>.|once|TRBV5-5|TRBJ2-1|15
TGTGCCAGCAGCCGAGGAGGATACGTTAACAATGAGCAGTTCTTC
CASSRGGYVNNEQFF
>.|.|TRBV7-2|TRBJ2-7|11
TGTGCCAGCAGCCCCAATTACGAGCAGTACTTC
CASSPNYEQYF
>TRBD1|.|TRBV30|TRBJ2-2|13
TGTGCCTGGAGTCGGACAGGGTTCGGGGAGCTGTTTTTT
CAWSRTGFGELFF
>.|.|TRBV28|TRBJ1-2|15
TGTGCCAGCAGTTCCCTGACAGGAGCTAACTATGGCTACACCTTC
CASSSLTGANYGYTF
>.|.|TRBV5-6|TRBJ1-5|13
TGTGCCAGCAGCTTTAAGGGGGATCAGCCCCAGCATTTT
CASSFKGDQPQHF
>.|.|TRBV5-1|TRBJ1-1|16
TGCGCCAGCAGCTTGGTGGCCGTAAGGCCAGAGGCTGAAGCTTTCTTT
CASSLVAVRPEAEAFF
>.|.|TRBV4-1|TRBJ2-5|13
TGCGCCAGCAGTAGAGACAGTATGGAGACCCAGTACTTC
CASSRDSMETQYF
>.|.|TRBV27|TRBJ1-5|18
TGTGCCAGCAGTTTACGGGCTGACGGGACACCCCCAAATCAGCCCCAGCATTTT
CASSLRADGTPPNQPQHF
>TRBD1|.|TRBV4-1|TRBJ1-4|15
TGCGCCAGCAGCAAACGATCGACAGGGGGAGAGGGACTGTTTTTT
CASSKRSTGGEGLFF
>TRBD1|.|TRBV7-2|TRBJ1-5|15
TGTGCCAGCAGCTTAACCCGGGACAGGGATCAGCCCCAGCATTTT
CASSLTRDRDQPQHF
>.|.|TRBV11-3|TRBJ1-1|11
TGTGCCAGCAGCTTAGTCGCTGAAGCTTTCTTT
CASSLVAEAFF
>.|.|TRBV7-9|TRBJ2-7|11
TGTTCCAGCAGCTCATCCTACGAGCAGTACTTC
CSSSSSYEQYF
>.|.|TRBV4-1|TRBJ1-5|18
TGCGCCAGCAGCCAAGGGGGGGTAGGGTCAAAAGCAGGCCAGCCCCAGCATTTT
CASSQGGVGSKAGQPQHF
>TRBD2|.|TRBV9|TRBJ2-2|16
TGTGCCAGCAGTCCCCTGAGCGGGAAGAACACCGGGGAGCTGTTTTTT
CASSPLSGKNTGELFF
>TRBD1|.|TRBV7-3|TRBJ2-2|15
TGTGCCAGCAGCACGCGGACAGGTGGGGCCGGGGAGCTGTTTTTT
CASSTRTGGAGELFF
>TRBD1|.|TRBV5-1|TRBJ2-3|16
TGCGCCAGCAGCTTTTCCGGGACAGAGGTCACAGATACGCAGTATTTT
CASSFSGTEVTDTQYF
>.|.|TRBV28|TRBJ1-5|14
TGTGCCAGCAGACCCGGACAGAGGGGGCAGCCCCAGCATTTT
CASRPGQRGQPQHF
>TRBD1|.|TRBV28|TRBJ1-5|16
TGTGCCAGCAGTCTGTTCAGGGGGCTAGGGAGTCAGCCCCAGCATTTT
CASSLFRGLGSQPQHF
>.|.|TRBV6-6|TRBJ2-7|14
TGTGCCAGCAGTCACAGGAACAGGGTGTCCGAGCAGTACTTC
CASSHRNRVSEQYF
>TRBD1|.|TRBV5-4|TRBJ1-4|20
TGTGCCAGCAGCTTGGCCAAGGGGACAGGGAGACTCTCTACTAATGAAAAACTGTTTTTT
CASSLAKGTGRLSTNEKLFF
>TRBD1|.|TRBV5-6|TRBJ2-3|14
TGTGCCAGCAGCTTTCGGACAGGGACAGATACGCAGTATTTT
CASSFRTGTDTQYF
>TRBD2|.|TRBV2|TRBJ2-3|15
TGTGCCAGCAGTGTCGATAGCGGGACCCCAGATACGCAGTATTTT
CASSVDSGTPDTQYF
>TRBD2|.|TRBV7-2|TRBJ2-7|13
TGTGCCAGCAGACCACGGGGGGCCTACGAGCAGTACTTC
CASRPRGAYEQYF
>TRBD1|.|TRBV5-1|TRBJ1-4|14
TGCGCCAGCAGCTCTACAGGGGGCAGAGAAAAACTGTTTTTT
CASSSTGGREKLFF
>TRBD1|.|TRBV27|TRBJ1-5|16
TGTGCCAGCAGTCCCCGGGACAGGGGGCTAAATCAGCCCCAGCATTTT
CASSPRDRGLNQPQHF
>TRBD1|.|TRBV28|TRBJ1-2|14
TGTGCCAGCAGTCTACCCGGGACAGCCTATGGCTACACCTTC
CASSLPGTAYGYTF
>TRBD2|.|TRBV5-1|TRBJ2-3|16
TGCGCCAGCAGCCCTGAACGAGCGGGAGTTACAGATACGCAGTATTTT
CASSPERAGVTDTQYF
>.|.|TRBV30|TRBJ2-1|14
TGTGCCTGGAGTGAAACAGGGCTCTACAATGAGCAGTTCTTC
CAWSETGLYNEQFF
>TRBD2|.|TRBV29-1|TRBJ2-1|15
TGCAGCGTGGAGGGTAGCGGGACCGACTACAATGAGCAGTTCTTC
CSVEGSGTDYNEQFF
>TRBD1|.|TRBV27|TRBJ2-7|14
TGTGCCAGCAGTATCGGACAGGGGAGCTACGAGCAGTACTTC
CASSIGQGSYEQYF
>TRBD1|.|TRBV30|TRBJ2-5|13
TGTGCCTGGGAACAGGGGCGCCAAGAGACCCAGTACTTC
CAWEQGRQETQYF
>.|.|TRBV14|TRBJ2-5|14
TGTGCCAGCAGCCTGAACTCCAACCAAGAGACCCAGTACTTC
CASSLNSNQETQYF
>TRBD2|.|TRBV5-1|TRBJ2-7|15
TGCGCCAGCAGCTACGCCTTAGCGGGAGGCTACGAGCAGTACTTC
CASSYALAGGYEQYF
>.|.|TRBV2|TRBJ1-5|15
TGTGCCAGCAGTGACGGGAAAATGGCCTCGGGGCCCCAGCATTTT
CASSDGKMASGPQHF
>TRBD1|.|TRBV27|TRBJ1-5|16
TGTGCCAGCAGTTTAACGGGTGCCAGGGGGATACAGCCCCAGCATTTT
CASSLTGARGIQPQHF